This paragraph covers one T cell receptor beta chain sequence. Its recognized antigen is unknown. Base qualities are not provided; no much larger clone lies one nucleotide away. The source of the sample is a study of blood T cell repertoires in COVID-19 (dated by TCRdb to 2018 to 2021). For the wider study: Collaborator samples came from the United States, Italy and Spain and covered acute and convalescent phases of COVID-19. Nearly every sample came with metadata listing a de-identified subject ID, COVID-19 status, age in years and sex. Where HLA class I and class II types were available, the types were taken from metadata supplied by the sample provider, not from assay-based typing. The repertoires were released in a freely available public database meant as a resource for research on the immune response to SARS-CoV-2. The material from the prospective study consisted of cDNA or gDNA derived from T cells, B-cell-depleted T cells, or PBMCs. Subjects who had been exposed to COVID-19, were actively infected with it, or had recovered from it provided the deeply sampled blood TCRbeta repertoires that made up the dataset. The samples were drawn from the first 160 participants of the ongoing ImmuneRACE study and from 1,200 or so subjects provided by 6 global collaborators. General findings and caveats noted by the study authors: How much clinical and demographic metadata was included differed by source and by participant, and the metadata was provided uncurated.

The immunoSEQ Assay, a bias-controlled multiplex PCR, was used to amplify TCRbeta CDR3 regions from genomic DNA. As for the authors' bioinformatics: Nucleated cell counts per sample were estimated from amplification of reference gene primers within the assay. Sequence reads were collapsed and filtered to measure the absolute abundance of every unique TCRbeta CDR3 rearrangement. For each sample, productive Simpson clonality was calculated by taking the square root of Simpson's diversity index across productive rearrangements. The table comes from immuneACCESS by way of TCRdb, which keeps in-frame sequences with V and J called. Part of the clones is missing from these tables; in studies checked, under half for an unresolved V gene and the rest for unknown reasons. V, J and clone size derive from that table, while D and trimming were established from the DNA sequence. The sample has under 200,000 clones on record, 80% of them singletons. In total, the top ten clones hold 6.5% to 8% of the sample.

Collaborating institutions collected whole blood in K2EDTA tubes following their own protocols. For TCRbeta analysis, collaborators shipped samples in one of three forms: frozen whole blood, isolated PBMCs, or DNA extracted from either of those sample types. Clipping removes 4 bases from V and 7 bases from J, with 4 as the unmatched junction base count. Counted from cysteine to phenylalanine, this CDR3 has 12 amino acids. Only the CDR3 DNA is retained, 36 bases long and in frame from the first base. CDR1 SGHRS and CDR2 YFSETQ were looked up in the germline V gene. The chain couples TRBV5-1 to TRBJ1-1; TRBD1 lines up with 7 middle nucleotides. The source of this sequence is a man aged 70 or older with active or convalescent COVID-19. Sequenced: peripheral blood. The CDR3 is CASSENRGEAFF. Read as DNA, the sequence is TGCGCCAGCAGCGAAAACAGGGGTGAAGCTTTCTTT.